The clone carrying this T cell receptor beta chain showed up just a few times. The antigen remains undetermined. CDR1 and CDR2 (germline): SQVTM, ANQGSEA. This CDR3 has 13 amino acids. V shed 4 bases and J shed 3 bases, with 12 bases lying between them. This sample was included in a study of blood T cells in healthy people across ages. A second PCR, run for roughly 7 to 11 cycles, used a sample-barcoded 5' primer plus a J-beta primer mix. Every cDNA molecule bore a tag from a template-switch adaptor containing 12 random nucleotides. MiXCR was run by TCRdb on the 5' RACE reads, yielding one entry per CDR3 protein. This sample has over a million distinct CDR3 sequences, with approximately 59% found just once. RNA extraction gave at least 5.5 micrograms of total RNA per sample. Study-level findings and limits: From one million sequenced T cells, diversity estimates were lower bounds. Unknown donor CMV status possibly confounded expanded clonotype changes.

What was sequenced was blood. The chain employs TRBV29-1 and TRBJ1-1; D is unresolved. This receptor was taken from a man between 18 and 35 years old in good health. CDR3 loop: CSVATPRDTEAFF. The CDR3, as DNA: TGCAGCGTTGCAACGCCGCGGGACACTGAAGCTTTCTTT.